This T cell receptor (beta chain) is drawn from a study of beta chain features in type 1 diabetes. Germline V gives CDR1 SGHAT, CDR2 FQNNGV. This CDR3 contains 17 residues. With 2 bases clipped from V and 8 bases from J, the junction kept 13 bases outside the gene matches. Isolated RNA was reverse transcribed in full, so expressed TCRB transcripts were sequenced. Generated by immunoSEQ multiplex PCR, the TCRdb table keeps only in-frame clones and is missing some. The sample yields 9,300 or so clones, 70% to 80% seen once. This TCR was sampled from a woman between 18 and 29 years old in good health. Sequenced material: Tregs from blood. V gene TRBV11-2 combines with J gene TRBJ2-3; 10 bases agree with TRBD2. The chain's CDR3 is CASSLRAQLAGRGTQYF. The CDR3 DNA follows: TGTGCCAGCAGCTTAAGGGCCCAACTAGCGGGGAGGGGTACGCAGTATTTT. Full variable domain (rest looked up from reference TRBV11-2 and TRBJ2-3): EAGVAQSPRYKIIEKRQSVAFWCNPISGHATLYWYQQILGQGPKLLIQFQNNGVVDDSQLPKDRFSAERLKGVDSTLKIQPAKLEDSAVYLCASSLRAQLAGRGTQYFGPGTRLTVL.